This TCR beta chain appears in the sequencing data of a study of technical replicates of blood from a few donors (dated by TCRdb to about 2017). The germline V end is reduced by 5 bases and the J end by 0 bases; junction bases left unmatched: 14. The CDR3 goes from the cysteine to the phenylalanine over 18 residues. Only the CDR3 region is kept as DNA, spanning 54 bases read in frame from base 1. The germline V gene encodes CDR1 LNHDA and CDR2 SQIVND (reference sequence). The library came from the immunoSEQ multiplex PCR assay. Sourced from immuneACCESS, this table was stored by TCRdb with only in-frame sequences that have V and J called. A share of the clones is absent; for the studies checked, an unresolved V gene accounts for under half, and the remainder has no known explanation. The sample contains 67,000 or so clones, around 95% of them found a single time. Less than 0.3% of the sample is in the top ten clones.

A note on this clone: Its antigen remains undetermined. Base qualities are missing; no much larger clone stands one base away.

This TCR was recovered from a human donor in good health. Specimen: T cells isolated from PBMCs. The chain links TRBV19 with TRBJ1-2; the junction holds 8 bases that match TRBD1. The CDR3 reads CASSFRTGQADTNYGYTF. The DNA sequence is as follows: TGTGCCAGTAGTTTCCGAACGGGACAGGCGGACACTAACTATGGCTACACCTTC.